These 32 T cell receptor beta chains originate from one sample sequenced in a study of blood T cell repertoires in COVID-19. The method was immunoSEQ multiplex PCR; TCRdb's version includes in-frame clones alone and lacks a portion of them. Among 300,000 or so clones, approximately 86% were seen once, and the ten largest hold approximately 4%. The sample comprised PBMCs or T cells enriched from blood (not recorded which). These receptors were obtained from a woman between 40 and 50 years old with acute COVID-19.

This chain uses TRBV27 with TRBJ1-2; D is perhaps TRBD1 (6 bases). Germline loops: CDR1 MNHEY, CDR2 SMNVEV (reference sequence). The CDR3 runs 15 residues. With 5 bases removed from V and 5 bases from J, the gap between germline ends came to 18 bases. CDR3 protein: CASSPLGGRRYGYTF. The CDR3 DNA is TGTGCCAGCAGTCCCCTGGGGGGGCGCAGGTATGGCTACACCTTC.

J is TRBJ1-3 and V is TRBV18; tentative D call: TRBD1 (6 bases). The CDR3 totals 17 residues. CDR1 is KGHSH and CDR2 is LQKENI in the germline V gene. Deletions cut 0 bases from V and 2 bases from J, with 14 bases between. This CDR3 is CASSPPSGGGTGNTIYF. The CDR3 nucleotides read TGTGCCAGCTCACCACCTTCTGGGGGCGGAACTGGAAACACCATATATTTT.

The rearrangement links TRBV5-5 to TRBJ2-5; 7 bases align to TRBD2. The germline V gene has CDR1 SGHKS and CDR2 YYEKEE (reference sequence). The CDR3 contains 10 residues. With V trimmed by 5 bases and J by 10 bases, 2 bases remained unmatched. The CDR3 reads CASRGGSQYF. As DNA, the CDR3 is TGTGCCAGCAGGGGGGGGAGCCAGTACTTC.

The chain carries TRBV4-1 and TRBJ2-1, with 9 nucleotides matching TRBD2. The CDR3 length is 15 residues. Germline values: CDR1 MGHRA, CDR2 YSYEKL. With 8 bases clipped from V and 7 bases from J, the junction kept 12 bases outside the gene matches. Here the CDR3 DNA reads TGCGCCAGCGCAAGCGGGGGGCCGAACTCGAATGAGCAGTTCTTC. Translated, it gives CASASGGPNSNEQFF.

V is TRBV9 and J is TRBJ2-7, with 9 bases fitting TRBD1. In germline, CDR1 is SGDLS, CDR2 YYNGEE. The CDR3 consists of 15 residues. Trimming cost V 2 bases and J 7 bases; bases outside gene matches: 10. The CDR3 protein is CASSVGTGSPWEQYF. The CDR3 DNA follows: TGTGCCAGCAGCGTCGGGACAGGGTCGCCCTGGGAGCAGTACTTC.

This clone was seen a single time. The chain is built from TRBV4-3 and TRBJ2-3, with no clear D. Trimming removed 1 base at V and 2 bases at J, with 4 bases between. The CDR3 consists of 13 residues. Germline V gene lookup returns CDR1 LGHNA and CDR2 YSLEER. CDR3 coding DNA: TGCGCCAGCAGCCAAGGTCACACAGATACGCAGTATTTT. Its translation: CASSQGHTDTQYF.

The chain employs TRBV7-2 and TRBJ1-4; a weak D match, TRBD1 (5 bases). The V and J ends lost 1 base and 7 bases respectively, with 13 bases between them. Germline V gene data show CDR1 as SGHTA and CDR2 as FQGNSA. This CDR3 contains 15 residues. The CDR3 coding sequence is TGTGCCAGCAGCTTAGATCAGGGCGTCGGTGAAAAACTGTTTTTT. Translating gives CASSLDQGVGEKLFF.

This chain uses TRBV5-6 with TRBJ2-1, with D maybe TRBD1 (6 bases). CDR1 SGHDT and CDR2 YYEEEE come from the germline V gene. Trimming removed 1 base from V and 0 bases from J, with 11 bases in between. This CDR3 region has 16 residues. The CDR3 region has the DNA TGTGCCAGCAGCTTGCCAGGGGTGAGCTCCTACAATGAGCAGTTCTTC. This sequence encodes CASSLPGVSSYNEQFF.

The chain uses TRBV3-1 (or the pseudogene TRBV3-2) and TRBJ1-6, with TRBD1 as a possible D gene (5 bases). V was trimmed by 4 bases and J by 4 bases, leaving 8 bases between them. The germline V gene has CDR1 LGHDT and CDR2 YNNKEL (reference sequence). The CDR3 consists of 14 residues. Here the CDR3 reads CASSLRQYNSPLHF. The DNA of the CDR3 is TGTGCCAGCAGCCTCCGACAGTATAATTCACCCCTCCACTTT.

This sequence joins TRBV5-1 and TRBJ2-7; 10 bases line up with TRBD1. The length of the CDR3 is 14 residues. J was trimmed by 6 bases and V by 4 bases; bases with no gene match: 7. Germline V gene sequence: CDR1 SGHRS, CDR2 YFSETQ. Here the CDR3 DNA reads TGCGCCAGCAGCGCCCGGGACAGGGGACGCGAGCAGTACTTC. Its translation is CASSARDRGREQYF. Looking up the rest from reference TRBV5-1 and TRBJ2-7 gives the full variable domain: KAGVTQTPRYLIKTRGQQVTLSCSPISGHRSVSWYQQTPGQGLQFLFEYFSETQRNKGNFPGRFSGRQFSNSRSEMNVSTLELGDSALYLCASSARDRGREQYFGPGTRLTVT.

J is TRBJ2-7 and V is TRBV20-1; the D gene is possibly TRBD2 (5 bases). This CDR3 spans 11 amino acids. Germline CDR1 reads DFQATT; CDR2 reads SNEGSKA (reference sequence). V shed 4 bases and J shed 7 bases, with 11 bases lying between them. As DNA, the CDR3 is TGCAGTGCTACAGACGGGGATGAGCAGTACTTC. Encoded protein: CSATDGDEQYF.

This clone has only one observation. This chain uses TRBV2 with TRBJ1-6, with 7 positions matching TRBD1. The CDR3 runs 17 residues. V lost 3 bases, J lost 6 bases, and 11 bases stayed unmatched. The V gene's germline CDR1 is SNHLY and CDR2 FYNNEI. The CDR3 coding sequence is TGTGCCAGCAGTGACGCTTATTGGGACAGTCTTAATTCACCCCTCCACTTT. This sequence encodes CASSDAYWDSLNSPLHF.

The chain is built from TRBV6-6 and TRBJ2-1, with D possibly being TRBD2 (6 bases). The CDR3 extends over 14 amino acids. The V and J ends lost 5 bases and 4 bases respectively, with 12 bases between them. Germline CDR1 is MNHNY and CDR2 is SVGAGI (reference sequence). This CDR3 reads CASSIGSTYNEQFF. As DNA, the CDR3 is TGTGCCAGCAGTATCGGGAGCACGTACAATGAGCAGTTCTTC.

The rearrangement uses TRBV7-8 and TRBJ1-5; no definite D call. The germline V and J ends were trimmed by 5 bases and 11 bases, with 16 bases remaining between them. CDR1 and CDR2 from the germline V gene are SGHVS and FQNEAQ. This CDR3 spans 13 amino acids. The chain's CDR3 is CASSRTHAESQHF. The CDR3 nucleotides are TGTGCCAGCAGCCGCACCCACGCGGAGTCCCAGCATTTT.

The chain couples TRBV3-1 (or the pseudogene TRBV3-2) to TRBJ1-3; 8 bases are shared with TRBD1. CDR3 length: 16 residues. Germline-derived CDR1 and CDR2 are LGHDT and YNNKEL (reference sequence). V lost 3 bases and J lost 3; bases outside the gene matches: 7. For the CDR3, the DNA is TGTGCCAGCAGCCATAATGGACAGGGATGTGGAAACACCATATATTTT. Amino acid sequence: CASSHNGQGCGNTIYF.

V usage is TRBV18 and J usage is TRBJ1-3; TRBD1 agrees at 7 bases. This CDR3 is 13 amino acids long. Germline values: CDR1 KGHSH, CDR2 LQKENI. With 2 bases clipped from V and 7 bases from J, the junction kept 2 bases outside the gene matches. The CDR3 DNA is TGTGCCAGCTCACCAACAGGGGCCAACACCATATATTTT. This translates into CASSPTGANTIYF.

This clone has only a few counts. The CDR3 sequence: CASNRDSRSYEQYF. The CDR3 DNA is TGTGCCAGCAACCGGGACAGCCGCTCCTACGAGCAGTACTTC. The rearrangement links TRBV9 to TRBJ2-7, with 7 positions matching TRBD1. Trimming took 6 bases from V and 0 from J; bases not matched to a gene: 6. Germline values: CDR1 SGDLS, CDR2 YYNGEE. This CDR3 is built from 14 residues. Based on the CDR3 plus reference TRBV9 and TRBJ2-7, the full variable domain is DSGVTQTPKHLITATGQRVTLRCSPRSGDLSVYWYQQSLDQGLQFLIQYYNGEERAKGNILERFSAQQFPDLHSELNLSSLELGDSALYFCASNRDSRSYEQYFGPGTRLTVT.

This chain joins TRBV4-2 and TRBJ2-4; 8 nucleotides line up with TRBD2. This CDR3 comprises 17 residues. The V segment lost 0 bases and the J segment 0 bases; nucleotides outside the gene matches: 4. The germline V gene has CDR1 LGHNA and CDR2 YNFKEQ. CDR3 sequence (DNA): TGTGCCAGCAGCCAAGACGGGGGGGCCCTAGCCAAAAACATTCAGTACTTC. This translates into CASSQDGGALAKNIQYF.

The V and J genes are TRBV7-2 and TRBJ2-1; 9 bases agree with TRBD2. Per the germline V gene, CDR1 is SGHTA and CDR2 is FQGNSA. V gave up 3 bases and J gave up 0 bases; unmatched junction bases: 9. The CDR3 consists of 18 residues. Here the CDR3 reads CASSFQAAGGGSYNEQFF. CDR3 in DNA: TGTGCCAGCAGCTTTCAGGCCGCGGGAGGGGGCTCCTACAATGAGCAGTTCTTC.

CDR3 protein: CASTGTGGAGGDSPLHF. CDR3 coding DNA: TGTGCCAGCACCGGGACAGGGGGCGCGGGGGGCGATTCACCCCTCCACTTT. This chain joins TRBV28 and TRBJ1-6, with 12 bases that match TRBD1. The germline CDR1 and CDR2 sequences are MDHEN and SYDVKM. Trimming at V came to 7 bases and at J to 8 bases, leaving 12 bases not matched to a gene. The CDR3 covers 17 residues. Full variable domain (remainder filled in from reference TRBV28 and TRBJ1-6): DVKVTQSSRYLVKRTGEKVFLECVQDMDHENMFWYRQDPGLGLRLIYFSYDVKMKEKGDIPEGYSVSREKKERFSLILESASTNQTSMYLCASTGTGGAGGDSPLHFGNGTRLTVT.

The chain joins TRBV5-4 to TRBJ1-2; D is possibly TRBD1 (6 bases). V lost 2 bases and J lost 6, with 17 bases in between. The germline V gene has CDR1 SGHNT and CDR2 YYREEE (reference sequence). The CDR3 spans 15 residues. CDR3 amino acids: CASSLEGRGGDGYTF. CDR3 in DNA: TGTGCCAGCAGCTTAGAGGGCAGGGGTGGCGATGGCTACACCTTC.

This sequence joins TRBV3-1 (or the pseudogene TRBV3-2) and TRBJ1-6, with a weak D call TRBD1 (5 bases). In germline, CDR1 is LGHDT, CDR2 YNNKEL (reference sequence). V lost 7 bases and J 8 bases, leaving 9 bases between the germline ends. CDR3 size: 12 residues. CDR3 in amino acids: CASKRGDSPLHF. The CDR3 region has the DNA TGTGCCAGCAAACGGGGGGATTCACCCCTCCACTTT.

The CDR3 sequence: CASSQDLLGGEQFF. The DNA of the CDR3 is TGTGCCAGCAGCCAAGATCTTTTAGGGGGTGAGCAGTTCTTC. The chain has TRBV3-1 (or the pseudogene TRBV3-2) and TRBJ2-1; maybe TRBD1 (6 bases). Germline CDR1 and CDR2: LGHDT and YNNKEL (reference sequence). CDR3 size: 14 residues. Trimming shortened V by 0 bases and J by 9 bases, and 12 bases separated the two germline ends.

V and J are TRBV19 and TRBJ1-1; TRBD1 aligns across 10 bases. Trimming cost V 4 bases and J 6 bases; bases outside gene matches: 5. This CDR3 has 14 residues. The germline V gene has CDR1 LNHDA and CDR2 SQIVND (reference sequence). The DNA for the CDR3 is TGTGCCAGTAGTAGGGGACAGGGGACCGCTGAAGCTTTCTTT. It specifies CASSRGQGTAEAFF.

J is TRBJ2-7 and V is TRBV19, with a possible D match to TRBD2 (5 bases). Trimming took 6 bases from V and 3 from J, leaving 12 bases between them. Germline-derived CDR1 and CDR2 are LNHDA and SQIVND (reference sequence). The CDR3 totals 13 residues. CDR3 loop: CASRSAAGYEQYF. The CDR3 DNA reads as TGTGCCAGTAGGTCGGCGGCGGGCTACGAGCAGTACTTC.

V usage is TRBV25-1 and J usage is TRBJ2-1; the match to TRBD1 covers 10 bases. This CDR3 comprises 17 residues. Germline CDR1 and CDR2: MGHDK and SYGVNS. V was pared by 1 base and J by 4 bases, with 7 bases of the junction left unmatched. The CDR3 is CASSELSTGGFYNEQFF. CDR3 in DNA: TGTGCCAGCAGTGAATTATCGACAGGGGGCTTTTACAATGAGCAGTTCTTC.

This clone was found once. The V call is TRBV29-1, the J call TRBJ1-4; D is unresolved. V lost 1 base and J 2 bases, leaving 8 bases between the germline ends. The CDR3 is 14 amino acids. CDR1 and CDR2 from the germline V gene are SQVTM and ANQGSEA. The chain's CDR3 is CSVEGPGTNEKLFF. The CDR3, as DNA: TGCAGCGTTGAAGGCCCGGGTACTAATGAAAAACTGTTTTTT.

The genes are TRBV5-6 and TRBJ2-5; tentatively, D is TRBD1 (5 bases). V lost 4 bases and J lost 0, with 16 bases in between. Germline CDR1 SGHDT, CDR2 YYEEEE. The CDR3 extends over 16 amino acids. The CDR3 sequence is CASSGVAGQYQETQYF. CDR3 bases: TGTGCCAGCAGCGGGGTTGCAGGGCAGTACCAAGAGACCCAGTACTTC.

V gene TRBV5-8 combines with J gene TRBJ1-2, with TRBD1 as a possible D gene (6 bases). Trimming removed 4 bases from V and 8 bases from J, with 12 bases in between. Germline assignment: CDR1 SGHTS and CDR2 YDEGEE. The CDR3 is 12 amino acids. The chain's CDR3 is CASSAGQLGYTF. In nucleotides, the CDR3 is TGTGCCAGCAGCGCTGGACAGCTGGGCTACACCTTC.

The chain joins TRBV5-4 to TRBJ2-5; D might be TRBD2 (6 bases). The CDR3 contains 14 residues. Germline CDR1 and CDR2: SGHNT and YYREEE (reference sequence). V was cut by 4 bases and J by 5 bases, with 15 bases left in between. CDR3 nucleotide sequence: TGTGCCAGCAGCGGGGGAGGCGGTTGGGAGACCCAGTACTTC. Encoded protein: CASSGGGGWETQYF. The full variable domain, completed using reference TRBV5-4 and TRBJ2-5, is ETGVTQSPTHLIKTRGQQVTLRCSSQSGHNTVSWYQQALGQGPQFIFQYYREEENGRGNFPPRFSGLQFPNYSSELNVNALELDDSALYLCASSGGGGWETQYFGPGTRLLVL.

The rearrangement uses TRBV19 and TRBJ2-4, with 7 bases fitting TRBD1. CDR1 is LNHDA and CDR2 is SQIVND in the germline V gene (reference sequence). The CDR3 sequence is 16 residues long. V lost 4 bases and J lost 1; bases outside the gene matches: 7. The CDR3 protein is CASSTSGQMAKNIQYF. The CDR3 region has the DNA TGTGCCAGTAGTACTTCGGGACAGATGGCCAAAAACATTCAGTACTTC.

The chain carries TRBV10-3 and TRBJ1-1, with D possibly being TRBD1 (6 bases). Germline CDR1 reads ENHRY; CDR2 reads SYGVKD. The V and J ends lost 2 bases and 5 bases respectively, with 21 bases between them. The CDR3 length is 17 residues. Written as DNA, the CDR3 is TGTGCCATCAGTGAGACCCCAATACAGGGCTTTGATACTGAAGCTTTCTTT. Amino acid sequence: CAISETPIQGFDTEAFF.